This TCR beta chain was captured in a study of CD8 T cells in ankylosing spondylitis. Losses at the gene ends were 7 bases for V and 6 bases for J; bases not matched to a gene: 6. The CDR3 consists of 13 residues. The germline CDR1 and CDR2 sequences are MNHNS and SASEGT. TCRdb independently ran MiXCR on the 5' RACE reads; one entry per CDR3 protein. The repertoire includes about 150,000 distinct CDR3 sequences, around 7.9% of them detected once, and around 11% sits in the top ten. This clonotype was counted at least ten times. The clonotype originates from a female donor with ankylosing spondylitis or in good health (not recorded which). This chain joins TRBV6-1 and TRBJ1-1; 9 bases are a match to TRBD1. Sequencing was carried out using blood, either unsorted or a sorted T cell fraction (not recorded which). The CDR3 loop is CASNRDRVAEAFF. CDR3 bases: TGTGCCAGCAACCGGGACAGGGTCGCTGAAGCTTTCTTT.